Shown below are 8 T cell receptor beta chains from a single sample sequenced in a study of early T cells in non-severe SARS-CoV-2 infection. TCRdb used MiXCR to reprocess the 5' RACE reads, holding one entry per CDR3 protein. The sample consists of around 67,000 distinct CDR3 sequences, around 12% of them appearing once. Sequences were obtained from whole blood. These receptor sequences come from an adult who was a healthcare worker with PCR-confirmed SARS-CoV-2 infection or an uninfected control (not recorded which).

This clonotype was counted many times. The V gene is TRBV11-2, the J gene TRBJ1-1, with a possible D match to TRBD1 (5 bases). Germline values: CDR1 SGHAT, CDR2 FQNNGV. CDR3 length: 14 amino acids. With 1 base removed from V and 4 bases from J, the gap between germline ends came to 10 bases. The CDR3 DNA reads TGTGCCAGCAGCTTAGTGGCCGGGACCACTGAAGCTTTCTTT. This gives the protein CASSLVAGTTEAFF.

Here the CDR3 reads CASSPSDNSYEQYF. CDR3 bases: TGTGCCAGCAGTCCTTCCGACAACTCCTACGAGCAGTACTTC. The chain recombines TRBV28 with TRBJ2-7; no definite D call. V lost 5 bases and J 0 bases, leaving 11 bases between the germline ends. Per the germline V gene, CDR1 is MDHEN and CDR2 is SYDVKM. The CDR3 has 14 residues. The full variable domain, completed using reference TRBV28 and TRBJ2-7, is DVKVTQSSRYLVKRTGEKVFLECVQDMDHENMFWYRQDPGLGLRLIYFSYDVKMKEKGDIPEGYSVSREKKERFSLILESASTNQTSMYLCASSPSDNSYEQYFGPGTRLTVT.

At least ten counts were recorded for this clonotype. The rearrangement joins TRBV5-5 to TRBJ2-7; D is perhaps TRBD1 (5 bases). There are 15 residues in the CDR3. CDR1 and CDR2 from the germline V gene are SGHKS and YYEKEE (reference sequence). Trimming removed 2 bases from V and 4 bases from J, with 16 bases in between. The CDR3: CASSFIAGSNYEQYF. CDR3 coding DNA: TGTGCCAGCAGCTTTATCGCAGGGTCAAATTACGAGCAGTACTTC.

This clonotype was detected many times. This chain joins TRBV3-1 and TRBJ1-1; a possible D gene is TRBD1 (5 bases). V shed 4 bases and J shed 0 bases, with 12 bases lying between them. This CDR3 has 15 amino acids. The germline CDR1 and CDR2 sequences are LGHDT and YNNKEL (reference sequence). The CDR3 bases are TGTGCCAGCAGCCCAGCCCAGGGCATGAACACTGAAGCTTTCTTT. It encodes CASSPAQGMNTEAFF.

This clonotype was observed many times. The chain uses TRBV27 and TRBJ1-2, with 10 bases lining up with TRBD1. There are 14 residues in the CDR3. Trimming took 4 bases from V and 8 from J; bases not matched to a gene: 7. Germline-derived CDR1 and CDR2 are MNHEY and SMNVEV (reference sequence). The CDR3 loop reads CASSWRQGAIGYTF. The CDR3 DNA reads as TGTGCCAGCAGTTGGAGACAGGGGGCTATAGGCTACACCTTC.

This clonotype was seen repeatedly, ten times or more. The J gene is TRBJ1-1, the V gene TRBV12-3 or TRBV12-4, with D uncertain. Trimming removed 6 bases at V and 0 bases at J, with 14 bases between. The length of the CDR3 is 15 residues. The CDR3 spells CASRPFGIMNTEAFF. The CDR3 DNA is TGTGCCAGCAGGCCCTTTGGCATAATGAACACTGAAGCTTTCTTT.

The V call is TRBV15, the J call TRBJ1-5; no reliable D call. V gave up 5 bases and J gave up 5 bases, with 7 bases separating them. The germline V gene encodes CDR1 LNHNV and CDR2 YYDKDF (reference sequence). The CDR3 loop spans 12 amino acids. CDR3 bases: TGTGCCACCAGCGGGGAATATCAGCCCCAGCATTTT. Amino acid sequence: CATSGEYQPQHF.

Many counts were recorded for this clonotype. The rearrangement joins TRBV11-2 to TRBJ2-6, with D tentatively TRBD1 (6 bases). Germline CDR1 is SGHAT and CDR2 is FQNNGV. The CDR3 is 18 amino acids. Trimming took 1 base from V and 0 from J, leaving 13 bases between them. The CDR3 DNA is TGTGCCAGCAGCTTAGTCAGGGGTCGCACCTCTGGGGCCAACGTCCTGACTTTC. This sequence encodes CASSLVRGRTSGANVLTF.